The T cell receptor beta chain described here comes from a study of T cell responses to AZD1222 COVID-19 vaccine. Germline CDR1 reads SNHLY; CDR2 reads FYNNEI. The CDR3 runs 15 residues. After removal of 7 bases from V and 4 bases from J, the junction contained 10 bases not matched to a gene. Overall study results and limits: Close to half of spike-specific TCRs reportedly recognize unmutated variant regions. Spike regions recognized by vaccine-associated CD4 TCRs spanned the protein, led by 160-218 and 743-854. There were mostly white British donors and more females than males, and clonal diversity was possibly underestimated.

Produced via immunoSEQ multiplex PCR; TCRdb's table is partial and in-frame only. The sample yields tens of thousands of clones, around nine tenths seen once. With respect to this clone: Its antigen is unidentified.

The input for sequencing was peripheral blood, taken on day 0 of AZD1222 vaccination. V usage is TRBV2 and J usage is TRBJ1-2, with 9 bases that match TRBD1. The clonotype was recovered from an adult in good health. The CDR3 nucleotides read TGTGCCAGCACGTACCTGAAGACAGGGGGCTATGGCTACACCTTC. This translates into CASTYLKTGGYGYTF.